The 11 T cell receptor beta chains below come from one sample, sequenced in a study of monozygotic twins with inflammatory bowel disease. TCRdb reprocessed the 5' RACE reads, keeping one entry per CDR3 protein, no DNA. This sample's clone table lists under 150,000 distinct CDR3 sequences. The sample consisted of blood. These receptors were collected from a human donor with ulcerative colitis or Crohn's disease, or a healthy co-twin of an affected twin (not recorded which).

The chain is built from TRBV20-1 and TRBJ2-1. Germline loops: CDR1 DFQATT, CDR2 SNEGSKA (reference sequence). CDR3 length: 14 residues. This chain's CDR3 is CSVLFQTSYNEQFF.

The gene calls are TRBV27 and TRBJ1-2; TCRdb lists TRBD1, though no DNA is available to test this call. The germline gives CDR1 MNHEY, CDR2 SMNVEV (reference sequence). The CDR3 covers 15 residues. The CDR3 is CASSSHTTGDYGYTF.

This CDR3 reads CASSLMGGLISTEAFF. This rearrangement joins TRBV27 to TRBJ1-1; TCRdb outputs TRBD1, but without DNA this stays unchecked. CDR1 is MNHEY and CDR2 is SMNVEV in the germline V gene (reference sequence). This CDR3 has 16 residues.

The chain couples TRBV5-1 to TRBJ2-1. The CDR3 covers 16 residues. CDR1 is SGHRS, CDR2 YFSETQ, per germline. CDR3 loop: CASSLVQGWSYNEQFF.

This chain links TRBV5-1 with TRBJ1-5; TCRdb's D call of TRBD1 is untestable without DNA. Germline-derived CDR1 and CDR2 are SGHRS and YFSETQ. The CDR3 spans 15 residues. This CDR3 reads CASSLQGARDQPQHF.

This CDR3 is CASSLAVGSYNEQFF. The chain recombines TRBV5-1 with TRBJ2-1; as DNA is missing, the TRBD2 call by TCRdb cannot be tested. The CDR3 extends over 15 amino acids. Germline CDR1 reads SGHRS; CDR2 reads YFSETQ.

The V and J genes are TRBV20-1 and TRBJ1-5; TCRdb designates TRBD1, a call that cannot be tested without DNA. Germline V gene data show CDR1 as DFQATT and CDR2 as SNEGSKA (reference sequence). The CDR3 contains 16 residues. The CDR3 spells CSARDRRTGARQPQHF.

The chain joins TRBV5-1 to TRBJ2-7. Germline CDR1 SGHRS, CDR2 YFSETQ. The CDR3 covers 13 residues. The CDR3 sequence: CASSSGHRYEQNF.

The V call is TRBV3-1, the J call TRBJ1-1; the D gene TCRdb calls, TRBD1, cannot be checked with no DNA. This CDR3 spans 14 amino acids. In germline, CDR1 is LGHDT, CDR2 YNNKEL (reference sequence). The CDR3 is CASSLMERGTEAFF.

The chain couples TRBV12-3 or TRBV12-4 to TRBJ2-7; as DNA is missing, the TRBD1 call by TCRdb cannot be tested. The length of the CDR3 is 14 residues. CDR3 sequence: CASRPGTYDHEQYF.

The CDR3 sequence is CASSPMMNTEAFF. The chain recombines TRBV7-9 with TRBJ1-1. This CDR3 contains 13 residues. The germline V gene has CDR1 SEHNR and CDR2 FQNEAQ (reference sequence). The full variable domain, rest sourced from reference TRBV7-9 and TRBJ1-1, is DTGVSQNPRHKITKRGQNVTFRCDPISEHNRLYWYRQTLGQGPEFLTYFQNEAQLEKSRLLSDRFSAERPKGSFSTLEIQRTEQGDSAMYLCASSPMMNTEAFFGQGTRLTVV.